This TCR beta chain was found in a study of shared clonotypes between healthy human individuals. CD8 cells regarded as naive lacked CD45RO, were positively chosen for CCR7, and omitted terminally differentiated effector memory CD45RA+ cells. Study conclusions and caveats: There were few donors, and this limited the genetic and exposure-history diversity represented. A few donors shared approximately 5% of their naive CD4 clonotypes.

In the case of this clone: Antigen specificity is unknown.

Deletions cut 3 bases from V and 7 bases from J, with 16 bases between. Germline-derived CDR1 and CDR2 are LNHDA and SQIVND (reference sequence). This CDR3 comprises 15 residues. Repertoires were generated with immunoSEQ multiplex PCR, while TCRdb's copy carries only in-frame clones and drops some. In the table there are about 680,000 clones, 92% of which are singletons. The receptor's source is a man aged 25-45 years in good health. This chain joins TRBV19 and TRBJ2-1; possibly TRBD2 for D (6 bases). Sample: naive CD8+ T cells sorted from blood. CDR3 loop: CASSIWGGDLNEQFF. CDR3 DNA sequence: TGTGCCAGTAGTATCTGGGGAGGTGATTTGAATGAGCAGTTCTTC.